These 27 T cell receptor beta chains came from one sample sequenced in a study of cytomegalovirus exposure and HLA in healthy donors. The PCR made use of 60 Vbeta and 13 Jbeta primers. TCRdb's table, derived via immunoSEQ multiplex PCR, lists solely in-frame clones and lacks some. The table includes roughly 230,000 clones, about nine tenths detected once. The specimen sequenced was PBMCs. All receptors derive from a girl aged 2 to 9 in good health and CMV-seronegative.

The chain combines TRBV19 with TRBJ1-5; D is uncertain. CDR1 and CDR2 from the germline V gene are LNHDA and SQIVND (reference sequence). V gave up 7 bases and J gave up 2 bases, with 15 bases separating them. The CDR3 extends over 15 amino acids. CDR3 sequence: CASNPGISGNQPQHF. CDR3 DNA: TGTGCCAGTAACCCGGGGATAAGCGGCAATCAGCCCCAGCATTTT. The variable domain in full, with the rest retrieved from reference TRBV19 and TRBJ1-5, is DGGITQSPKYLFRKEGQNVTLSCEQNLNHDAMYWYRQDPGQGLRLIYYSQIVNDFQKGDIAEGYSVSREKKESFPLTVTSAQKNPTAFYLCASNPGISGNQPQHFGDGTRLSIL.

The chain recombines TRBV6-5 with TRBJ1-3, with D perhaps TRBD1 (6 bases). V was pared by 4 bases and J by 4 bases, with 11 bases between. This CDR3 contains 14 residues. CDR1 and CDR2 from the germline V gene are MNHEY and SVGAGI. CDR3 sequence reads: CASSSGVSGNTIYF. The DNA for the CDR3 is TGTGCCAGCAGTTCAGGGGTGTCGGGAAACACCATATATTTT.

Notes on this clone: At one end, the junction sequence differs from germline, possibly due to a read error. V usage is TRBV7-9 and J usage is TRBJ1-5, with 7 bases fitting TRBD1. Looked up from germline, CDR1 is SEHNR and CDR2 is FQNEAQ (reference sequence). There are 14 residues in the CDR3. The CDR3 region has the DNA TGTTCCAGCAGCCCAGGGGGGATCCCTCAGCCCCAGCATTTT. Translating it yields CSSSPGGIPQPQHF.

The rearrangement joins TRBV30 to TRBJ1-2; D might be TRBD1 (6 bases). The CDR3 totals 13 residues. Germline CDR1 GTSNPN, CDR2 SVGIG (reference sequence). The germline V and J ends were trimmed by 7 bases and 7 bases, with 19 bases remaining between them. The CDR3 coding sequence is TGTGCCTCTCAGGGGTCTGTCGCTGGTGGCTACACCTTC. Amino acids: CASQGSVAGGYTF. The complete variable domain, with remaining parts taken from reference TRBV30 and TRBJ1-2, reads SQTIHQWPATLVQPVGSPLSLECTVEGTSNPNLYWYRQAAGRGLQLLFYSVGIGQISSEVPQNLSASRPQDRQFILSSKKLLLSDSGFYLCASQGSVAGGYTFGSGTRLTVV.

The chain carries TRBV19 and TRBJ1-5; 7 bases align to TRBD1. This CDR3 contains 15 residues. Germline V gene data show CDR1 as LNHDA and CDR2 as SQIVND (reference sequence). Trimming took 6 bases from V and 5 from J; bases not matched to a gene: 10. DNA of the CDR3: TGTGCCAGTAGATTGGAGACAGGGTACCATCAGCCCCAGCATTTT. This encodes CASRLETGYHQPQHF.

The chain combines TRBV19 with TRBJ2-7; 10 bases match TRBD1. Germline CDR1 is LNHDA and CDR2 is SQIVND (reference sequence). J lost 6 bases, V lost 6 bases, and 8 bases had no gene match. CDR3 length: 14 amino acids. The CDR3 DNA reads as TGTGCCAGTAGCGGACAGGGGGAGTGGACCGAGCAGTACTTC. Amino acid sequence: CASSGQGEWTEQYF.

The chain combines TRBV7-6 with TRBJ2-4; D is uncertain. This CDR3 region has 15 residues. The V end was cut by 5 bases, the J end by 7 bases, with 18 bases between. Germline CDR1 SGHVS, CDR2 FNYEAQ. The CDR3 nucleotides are TGTGCCAGCAGCGTCAGTTGGGTAGCTGGCAACATTCAGTACTTC. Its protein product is CASSVSWVAGNIQYF. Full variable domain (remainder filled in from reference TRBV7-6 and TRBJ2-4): GAGVSQSPRYKVTKRGQDVALRCDPISGHVSLYWYRQALGQGPEFLTYFNYEAQQDKSGLPNDRFSAERPEGSISTLTIQRTEQRDSAMYRCASSVSWVAGNIQYFGAGTRLSVL.

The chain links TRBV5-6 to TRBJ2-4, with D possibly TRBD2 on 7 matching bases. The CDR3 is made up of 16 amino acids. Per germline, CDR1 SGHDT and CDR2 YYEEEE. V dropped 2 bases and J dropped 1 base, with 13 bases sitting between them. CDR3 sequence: CASSFVKGGAKNIQYF. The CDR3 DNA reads TGTGCCAGCAGCTTTGTAAAGGGGGGGGCCAAAAACATTCAGTACTTC.

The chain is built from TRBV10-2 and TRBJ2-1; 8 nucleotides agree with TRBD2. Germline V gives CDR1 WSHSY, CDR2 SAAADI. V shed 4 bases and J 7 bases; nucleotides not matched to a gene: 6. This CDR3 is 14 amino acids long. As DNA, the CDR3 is TGCGCCAGCAGTGGAACTAGCGGAGGGAATGAGCAGTTCTTC. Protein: CASSGTSGGNEQFF.

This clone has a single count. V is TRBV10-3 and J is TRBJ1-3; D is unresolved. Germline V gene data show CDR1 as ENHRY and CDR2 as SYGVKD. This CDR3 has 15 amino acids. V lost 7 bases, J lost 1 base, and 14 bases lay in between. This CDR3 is CAITAGPGSGNTIYF. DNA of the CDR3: TGTGCCATCACCGCGGGCCCTGGGTCTGGAAACACCATATATTTT.

For the CDR3, the DNA is TGTGCCAGCAGCTCAGTCCAGGGGCCTGAAGCTTTCTTT. It specifies CASSSVQGPEAFF. The V gene is TRBV11-2, the J gene TRBJ1-1; D possibly corresponds to TRBD1 (6 bases). V lost 4 bases and J lost 6, with 12 bases in between. The CDR3 spans 13 residues. The germline gives CDR1 SGHAT, CDR2 FQNNGV.

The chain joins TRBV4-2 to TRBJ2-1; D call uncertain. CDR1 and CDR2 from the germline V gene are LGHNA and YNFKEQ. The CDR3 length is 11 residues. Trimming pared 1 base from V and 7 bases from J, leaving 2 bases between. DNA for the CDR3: TGTGCCAGCAGCCAAGCGAATGAGCAGTTCTTC. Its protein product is CASSQANEQFF.

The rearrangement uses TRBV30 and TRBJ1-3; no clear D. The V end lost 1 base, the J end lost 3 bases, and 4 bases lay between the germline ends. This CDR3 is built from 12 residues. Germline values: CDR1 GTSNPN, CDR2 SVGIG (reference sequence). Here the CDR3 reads CAWSDSGNTIYF. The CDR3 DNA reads TGTGCCTGGAGTGACAGTGGAAACACCATATATTTT.

The DNA of the CDR3 is TGTGCCAGCAGCCCCGAGATCGGTGAGCAGTTCTTC. Protein product: CASSPEIGEQFF. The chain joins TRBV11-2 to TRBJ2-1; D is uncertain. This CDR3 region has 12 residues. The V end was cut by 5 bases, the J end by 9 bases, with 11 bases between. Germline V gene lookup returns CDR1 SGHAT and CDR2 FQNNGV.

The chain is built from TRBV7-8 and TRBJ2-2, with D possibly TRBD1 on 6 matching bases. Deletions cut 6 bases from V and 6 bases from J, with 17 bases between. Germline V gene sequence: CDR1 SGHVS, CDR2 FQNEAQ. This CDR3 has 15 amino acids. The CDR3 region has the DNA TGTGCCAGCAGGAGCCTCAGGGGATCTTCCGGGGAGCTGTTTTTT. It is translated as CASRSLRGSSGELFF.

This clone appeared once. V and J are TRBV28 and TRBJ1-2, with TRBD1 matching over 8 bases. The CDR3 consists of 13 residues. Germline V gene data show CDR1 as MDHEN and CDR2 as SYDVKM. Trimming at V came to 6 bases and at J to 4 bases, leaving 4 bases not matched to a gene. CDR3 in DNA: TGTGCCAGCAGAGGGACAGGCCTCTATGGCTACACCTTC. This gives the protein CASRGTGLYGYTF.

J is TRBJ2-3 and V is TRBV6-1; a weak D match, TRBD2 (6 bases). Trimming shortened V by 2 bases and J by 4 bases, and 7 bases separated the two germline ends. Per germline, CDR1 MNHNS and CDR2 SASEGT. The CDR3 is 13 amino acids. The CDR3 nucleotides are TGTGCCAGCAGTGAAAGGGAGGCAGATACGCAGTATTTT. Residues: CASSEREADTQYF.

The CDR3 sequence is CASSLGPDTQYF. The DNA for the CDR3 is TGTGCCAGCAGCTTGGGCCCAGATACGCAGTATTTT. The V gene is TRBV13, the J gene TRBJ2-3; no clear D. Per the germline V gene, CDR1 is PRHDT and CDR2 is FYEKMQ (reference sequence). V lost 3 bases and J lost 4, with 5 bases in between. The CDR3 runs to 12 residues.

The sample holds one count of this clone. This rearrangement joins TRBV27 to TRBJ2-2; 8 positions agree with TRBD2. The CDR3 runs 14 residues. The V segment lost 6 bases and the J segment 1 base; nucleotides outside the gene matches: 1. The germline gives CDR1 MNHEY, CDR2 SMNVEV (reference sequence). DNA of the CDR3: TGTGCCAGCAGGGGACTAGTGAACACCGGGGAGCTGTTTTTT. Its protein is CASRGLVNTGELFF.

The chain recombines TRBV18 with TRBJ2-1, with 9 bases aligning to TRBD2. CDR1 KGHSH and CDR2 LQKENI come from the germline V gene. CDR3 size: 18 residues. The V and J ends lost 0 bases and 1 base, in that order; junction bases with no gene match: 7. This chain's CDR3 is CASSPPAGGGYSYNEQFF. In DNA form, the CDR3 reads TGTGCCAGCTCACCACCGGCGGGAGGGGGATATTCCTACAATGAGCAGTTCTTC.

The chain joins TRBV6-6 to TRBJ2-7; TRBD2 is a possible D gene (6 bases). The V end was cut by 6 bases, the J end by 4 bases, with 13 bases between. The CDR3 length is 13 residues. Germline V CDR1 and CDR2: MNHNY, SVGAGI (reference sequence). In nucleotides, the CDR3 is TGTGCCAGCAGCCCCGGGAGCGTTTACGAGCAGTACTTC. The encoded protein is CASSPGSVYEQYF.

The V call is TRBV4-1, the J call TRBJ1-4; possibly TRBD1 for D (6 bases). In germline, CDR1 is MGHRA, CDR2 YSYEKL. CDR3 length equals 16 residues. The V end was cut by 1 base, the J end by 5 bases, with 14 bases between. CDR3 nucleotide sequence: TGCGCCAGCAGCCAAGTAGGACAGAACATAAATGAAAAACTGTTTTTT. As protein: CASSQVGQNINEKLFF.

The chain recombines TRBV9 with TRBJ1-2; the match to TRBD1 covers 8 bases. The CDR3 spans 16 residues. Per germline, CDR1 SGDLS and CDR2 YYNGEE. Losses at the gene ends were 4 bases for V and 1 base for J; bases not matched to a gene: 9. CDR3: CASSPSGTGINYGYTF. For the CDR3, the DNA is TGTGCCAGCAGCCCGTCCGGGACAGGAATTAACTATGGCTACACCTTC.

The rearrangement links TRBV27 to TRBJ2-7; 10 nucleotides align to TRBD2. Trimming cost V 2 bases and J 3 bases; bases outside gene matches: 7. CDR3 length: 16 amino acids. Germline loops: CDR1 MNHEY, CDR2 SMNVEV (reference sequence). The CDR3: CASSLILAGGSYEQYF. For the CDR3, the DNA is TGTGCCAGCAGTTTAATTTTAGCGGGGGGCAGCTACGAGCAGTACTTC.

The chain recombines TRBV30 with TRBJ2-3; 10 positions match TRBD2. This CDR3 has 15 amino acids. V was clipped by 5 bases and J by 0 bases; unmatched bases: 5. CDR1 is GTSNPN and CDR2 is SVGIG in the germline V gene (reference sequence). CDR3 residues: CAWEIAGGSTDTQYF. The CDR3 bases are TGTGCCTGGGAGATAGCGGGGGGCAGCACAGATACGCAGTATTTT. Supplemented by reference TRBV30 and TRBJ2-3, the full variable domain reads SQTIHQWPATLVQPVGSPLSLECTVEGTSNPNLYWYRQAAGRGLQLLFYSVGIGQISSEVPQNLSASRPQDRQFILSSKKLLLSDSGFYLCAWEIAGGSTDTQYFGPGTRLTVL.

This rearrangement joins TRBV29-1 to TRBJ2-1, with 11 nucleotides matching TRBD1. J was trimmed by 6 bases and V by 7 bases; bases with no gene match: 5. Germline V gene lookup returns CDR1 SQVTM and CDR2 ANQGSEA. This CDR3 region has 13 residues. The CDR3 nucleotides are TGCAGCGCGGGGACAGGGGGTCCCAATGAGCAGTTCTTC. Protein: CSAGTGGPNEQFF.

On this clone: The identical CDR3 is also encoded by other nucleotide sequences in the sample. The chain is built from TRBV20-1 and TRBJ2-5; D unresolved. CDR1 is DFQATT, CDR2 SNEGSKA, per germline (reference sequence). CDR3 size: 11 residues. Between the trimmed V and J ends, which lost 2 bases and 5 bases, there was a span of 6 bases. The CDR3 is CSARSPETQYF. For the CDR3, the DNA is TGCAGTGCTAGATCTCCGGAGACCCAGTACTTC.